This TCR beta chain was sequenced in a study of vaccination effects on CD4 cells after COVID-19 (dated by TCRdb to about 2022). The study in broad terms: Participants received two doses of either the BNT162b2 or the mRNA-1273 mRNA SARS-CoV-2 vaccine. In the study, cultures from other donors were sequenced using the Oncomine TCR Beta short-read assay on an Illumina iSeq 100. A total of 9 to 11 COVID-19 convalescent patients and a few SARS-CoV-2-naive healthy vaccine recipients were included in the full study. The study compared SARS-CoV-2 spike-specific CD4+ TCR repertoires before and after mRNA vaccination in COVID-19 convalescent patients and infection-naive vaccine recipients.

The method behind the library was the immunoSEQ multiplex PCR assay. TCR beta CDR3 sequencing was performed on DNA from the cultured, isolated CD4+ T cells. Under the source paper's analysis protocol: Non-productive TCR sequences were removed and reads were trimmed to the CDR3 region, keeping CDR3s of at least 7 amino acids. The MANAFEST web app was used to identify antigen-specific clonotypes by comparing expansion in peptide wells with expansion in reference cultures. For clones to be considered positive, expansion at FDR<0.05 versus reference and all other wells, an odds ratio above 5, and a frequency above 0.1% in two replicate wells were required. A clonotype was defined as cross-reactive if the clonotype was significantly expanded both in SARS-CoV-2 spike wells and in at least one common cold coronavirus spike condition. Using the stringdist R package, CDR3 similarity was measured by Levenshtein distance, and unrooted trees were constructed with ape in R 3.6.1. TCRdb's version of the immuneACCESS table is confined to in-frame rearrangements and falls short of the full clone set. An unresolved V gene accounts for under half of the shortfall where checked; the remainder is of unknown origin. V and J calls and clone size are given by that table; D and trimming were obtained from the DNA. Here the sample has under 85,000 clones; around four fifths occur a single time. The ten largest clones take up under 2% of the sample.

Paper-wide results and their limitations: Limitations of the study were the small number of convalescent patients and the absence of early post-infection timepoints. At late post-vaccination timepoints, both infection-induced and vaccine-induced clones showed marked clonal contraction, consistent with waning T cell responses. In healthy vaccine recipients, vaccine-induced clones were almost all SARS-CoV-2 mono-reactive, with only 1 of 255 being cross-reactive with common cold coronaviruses.

The CDR3 holds 13 amino acids from the cysteine to the phenylalanine. Only the CDR3 region is kept as DNA, spanning 39 bases read in frame from base 1. The CDR1 and CDR2 encoded by the germline V gene (reference sequence) are SGHKS and YYEKEE. V is shortened by 0 bases, J by 4 bases, and the region joining them spans 7 bases. As to this clone: The specificity of this receptor is unknown. Base qualities are missing; no much larger clone stands one base away.

In the ViraFEST assay, PBMC were stimulated with viral peptide pools, and antigen-specific CD4+ T cell clonotypes were then identified by expansion using TCR sequencing. After less than eleven days of culture, CD4+ T cells were isolated with the EasySep CD4+ T cell isolation kit. Healthy vaccine recipients had no prior SARS-CoV-2 infection, confirmed by negative nucleocapsid antibodies before and after vaccination. Roughly 2 million PBMC per well were cultured in IMDM with 5% human AB serum, roughly 11 IU/ml IL-2 and gentamicin, plus 10 ug/ml peptides. Half of the culture medium was replaced with fresh IL-2-containing medium on days 3 and 7. Unless noted otherwise, every peptide stimulation condition was grown in triplicate wells. Using Ficoll-Paque Plus gradient centrifugation, PBMC were separated from whole blood and then either used fresh or cryopreserved at -140C. Overlapping peptide pools spanned the spike proteins of SARS-CoV-2 and the common cold coronaviruses HCoV-NL63, HCoV-OC43 and HCoV-229E. Genomic DNA was extracted from cultured CD4+ T cells with the QIAamp micro DNA kit.

The rearranged chain carries TRBV5-5 and TRBJ1-2; the D gene is unclear. The sample was CD4+ T cells from PBMCs cultured with HCoV-229E spike peptides, taken before COVID-19 vaccination. The sample's cell subset or site label, in plain terms: HCoV-229E spike overlapping peptide pool stimulation. This clonotype was sampled from a human donor who received a COVID-19 vaccine. Here is the DNA: TGTGCCAGCAGCTTGGCAGAGCCCTATGGCTACACCTTC. It is translated as CASSLAEPYGYTF. Reference TRBV5-5 and TRBJ1-2 proteins supply the regions before and after the CDR3; the full variable domain is: DAGVTQSPTHLIKTRGQQVTLRCSPISGHKSVSWYQQVLGQGPQFIFQYYEKEERGRGNFPDRFSARQFPNYSSELNVNALLLGDSALYLCASSLAEPYGYTFGSGTRLTVV.